These T cell receptor beta chains were read from a single sample in a study of T cells after yellow fever vaccination. TCRdb analysed the 5' RACE reads with MiXCR anew, one entry per CDR3 protein. The repertoire has some 560,000 distinct CDR3 sequences, under 25% of them found once; the top ten carry roughly an eighth. Sequences were derived from PBMCs, sampled 15 days after the yellow fever booster vaccination. The receptor source for this set is a man in his thirties or forties who received the YFV17D yellow fever vaccine. CDR3s include the opening cysteine and the closing phenylalanine or tryptophan. A D gene is named only where the DNA matches it firmly.

D	V	J	CDR3
NA	TRBV25-1	TRBJ1-1	CASSELSGVEAFF
TRBD2	TRBV7-2	TRBJ2-1	CASSLSAGGQFF
TRBD1	TRBV3-1	TRBJ1-1	CASSPWTGENTEAFF
NA	TRBV7-9	TRBJ1-5	CASSRDWSNQPQHF
TRBD2	TRBV12-3/TRBV12-4	TRBJ2-1	CASTQPGGGREIGLYNEQFF
NA	TRBV15	TRBJ1-5	CATSRGGVAQHF
TRBD2	TRBV5-4	TRBJ2-1	CATPTSGNNEQFF
NA	TRBV27	TRBJ2-7	CASRRAGSTYEQYF
TRBD1	TRBV18	TRBJ2-7	CASSLSKDRDEQYF
TRBD1	TRBV20-1	TRBJ2-7	CSASSQGATYEQYF
TRBD1	TRBV6-2/TRBV6-3	TRBJ2-5	CASSYSTGGEQTQYF
NA	TRBV20-1	TRBJ1-5	CSAREAGLGPQHF
TRBD2	TRBV7-2	TRBJ2-2	CASSFQREYTGELFF
TRBD2	TRBV7-8	TRBJ2-2	CASGRRGGTTNTGELFF
NA	TRBV7-2	TRBJ2-4	CASSARTRDATKNIQYF
NA	TRBV18	TRBJ2-1	CASSPLGSVSGDEQFF
TRBD1	TRBV5-1	TRBJ1-4	CASSPGQVDNEKLFF
TRBD1	TRBV20-1	TRBJ2-3	CSASDRDADTQYF
TRBD2	TRBV5-6	TRBJ2-2	CAGSAGVGTGELFF
TRBD2	TRBV7-9	TRBJ2-1	CASSSWTSFNEQFF
TRBD1	TRBV7-2	TRBJ2-7	CASSSQGDSGEQYF
NA	TRBV19	TRBJ1-1	CASSIKPNTEAFF
NA	TRBV30	TRBJ2-7	CAWSALGEQYF
NA	TRBV12-3/TRBV12-4	TRBJ2-5	CASSFQGLETQYF
NA	TRBV7-9	TRBJ2-1	CASSTSQGQNEQFF
NA	TRBV20-1	TRBJ2-1	CSAQPRDEQFF
NA	TRBV20-1	TRBJ2-5	CSALLANQETQYF
NA	TRBV5-5	TRBJ2-7	CASSLYAGEYEQYF
NA	TRBV7-8	TRBJ2-1	CASSLDPGTAEQFF
NA	TRBV28	TRBJ2-5	CASSLLALQETQYF
TRBD2	TRBV6-5	TRBJ2-1	CASTGLAGEQFF
NA	TRBV4-3	TRBJ2-1	CASSQAPPRGTYNEQFF
TRBD2	TRBV3-1	TRBJ2-1	CASSQPGGTYNEQFF
NA	TRBV9	TRBJ2-2	CASSVLSSGRSYGELFF
TRBD2	TRBV7-9	TRBJ2-1	CASSLVGTSNEQFF
NA	TRBV6-5	TRBJ2-6	CASSYISGRANVLTF
TRBD1	TRBV5-5	TRBJ2-1	CASSLAGGTFEQFF